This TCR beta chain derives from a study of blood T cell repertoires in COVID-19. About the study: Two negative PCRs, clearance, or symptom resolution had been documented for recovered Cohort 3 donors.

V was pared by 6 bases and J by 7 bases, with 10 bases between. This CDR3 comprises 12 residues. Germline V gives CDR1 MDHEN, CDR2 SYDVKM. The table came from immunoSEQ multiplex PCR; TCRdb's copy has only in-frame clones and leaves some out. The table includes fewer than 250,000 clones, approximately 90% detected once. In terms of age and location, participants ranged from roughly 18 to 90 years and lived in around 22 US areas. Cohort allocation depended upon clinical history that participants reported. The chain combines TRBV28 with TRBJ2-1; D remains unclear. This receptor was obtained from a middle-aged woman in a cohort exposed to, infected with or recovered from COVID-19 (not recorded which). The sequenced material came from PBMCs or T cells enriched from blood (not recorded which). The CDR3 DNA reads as TGTGCCAGCAGCCTCGGGTTGAATGAGCAGTTCTTC. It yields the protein CASSLGLNEQFF.